Listed below are T cell receptor beta chains from one sample, sequenced in a study of immune characteristics of hereditary and idiopathic chronic pancreatitis. The data were produced by immunoSEQ multiplex PCR, yet TCRdb's version contains in-frame clones alone and is incomplete. This table has some 1,500 clones, 55% to 70% appearing once. The sequencing input was pancreas tissue with hereditary chronic pancreatitis. Source of these receptors: a human donor with chronic pancreatitis. Both conserved end residues are part of each CDR3. D genes are given only for firm matches. Some rows have no size entry. The others give once, few or many, or a class for an expanded clone.

abundance: NA; v_gene: TRBV10-1; j_gene: TRBJ2-1; d_gene: NA; CDR3aa: CASSKSSYNEQFF; CDR3nt: TGCGCCAGCTCGAAGAGCTCCTACAATGAGCAGTTCTTC
abundance: NA; v_gene: TRBV29-1; j_gene: TRBJ1-2; d_gene: NA; CDR3aa: CSVEGGSNYGYTF; CDR3nt: TGCAGCGTTGAGGGGGGGTCTAACTATGGCTACACCTTC
abundance: NA; v_gene: TRBV6-5; j_gene: TRBJ1-3; d_gene: NA; CDR3aa: CASTAGVTPKNTIYF; CDR3nt: TGTGCCAGCACCGCCGGGGTAACCCCTAAAAACACCATATATTTT
abundance: once; v_gene: TRBV10-1; j_gene: TRBJ2-3; d_gene: NA; CDR3aa: CASSASPVSTDTQYF; CDR3nt: TGCGCCAGCAGTGCTTCGCCGGTTAGCACAGATACGCAGTATTTT
abundance: NA; v_gene: TRBV25-1; j_gene: TRBJ2-1; d_gene: NA; CDR3aa: CASSEYQEAGQQFF; CDR3nt: TGTGCCAGCAGTGAATATCAAGAAGCAGGCCAGCAGTTCTTC
abundance: NA; v_gene: TRBV7-9; j_gene: TRBJ2-1; d_gene: TRBD2; CDR3aa: CASSARSGSYNEQFF; CDR3nt: TGTGCCAGCAGCGCCCGCAGCGGGAGTTACAATGAGCAGTTCTTC
abundance: NA; v_gene: TRBV7-8; j_gene: TRBJ2-7; d_gene: TRBD1; CDR3aa: CASSPDRVGEQYF; CDR3nt: TGTGCCAGCAGCCCAGACAGGGTGGGCGAGCAGTACTTC
abundance: NA; v_gene: TRBV5-4; j_gene: TRBJ1-5; d_gene: NA; CDR3aa: CASSLDLQPQHF; CDR3nt: TGTGCCAGCAGCTTGGATCTTCAGCCCCAGCATTTT
abundance: NA; v_gene: TRBV11-1; j_gene: TRBJ1-1; d_gene: NA; CDR3aa: CASSLGSDTEAFF; CDR3nt: TGTGCCAGCAGCTTAGGGTCGGACACTGAAGCTTTCTTT
abundance: NA; v_gene: TRBV7-9; j_gene: TRBJ2-6; d_gene: NA; CDR3aa: CASSGNQYHTSRANVLTF; CDR3nt: TGTGCCAGCAGCGGAAATCAATACCATACAAGTCGGGCCAACGTCCTGACTTTC
abundance: NA; v_gene: TRBV28; j_gene: TRBJ1-1; d_gene: NA; CDR3aa: CACGTLNTEAFF; CDR3nt: TGTGCCTGCGGGACGTTAAACACTGAAGCTTTCTTT
abundance: NA; v_gene: TRBV30; j_gene: TRBJ1-2; d_gene: NA; CDR3aa: CAWSFNQGSQANYGYTF; CDR3nt: TGTGCCTGGAGTTTTAACCAGGGGTCGCAGGCTAACTATGGCTACACCTTC
abundance: NA; v_gene: TRBV5-1; j_gene: TRBJ2-1; d_gene: NA; CDR3aa: CASSSQLVYNEQFF; CDR3nt: TGCGCCAGCAGCTCCCAACTAGTTTACAATGAGCAGTTCTTC
abundance: NA; v_gene: TRBV28; j_gene: TRBJ1-1; d_gene: TRBD1; CDR3aa: CASVRPGGAYTEAFF; CDR3nt: TGTGCCAGCGTACGTCCAGGGGGGGCGTATACTGAAGCTTTCTTT
abundance: NA; v_gene: TRBV9; j_gene: TRBJ1-1; d_gene: TRBD1; CDR3aa: CASSSGQGDMNTEAFF; CDR3nt: TGTGCCAGCAGCTCCGGACAGGGGGACATGAACACTGAAGCTTTCTTT
abundance: NA; v_gene: TRBV7-6; j_gene: TRBJ1-4; d_gene: TRBD1; CDR3aa: CASSTGGAGFGEKLFF; CDR3nt: TGTGCCAGCAGCACAGGGGGAGCTGGGTTTGGTGAAAAACTGTTTTTT
abundance: few; v_gene: TRBV4-2; j_gene: TRBJ2-7; d_gene: NA; CDR3aa: CASSQAGGRDEQYF; CDR3nt: TGTGCCAGCAGCCAAGCTGGGGGGCGTGACGAGCAGTACTTC
abundance: once; v_gene: TRBV12-3/TRBV12-4; j_gene: TRBJ2-5; d_gene: NA; CDR3aa: CASSLSPGETQYF; CDR3nt: TGTGCCAGCAGTTTATCACCAGGGGAGACCCAGTACTTC
abundance: NA; v_gene: TRBV6-6; j_gene: TRBJ2-5; d_gene: TRBD2; CDR3aa: CASTDGGSGRGETQYF; CDR3nt: TGTGCCAGCACTGACGGAGGTAGCGGGAGGGGAGAGACCCAGTACTTC
abundance: NA; v_gene: TRBV5-1; j_gene: TRBJ1-6; d_gene: NA; CDR3aa: CASSERSDSPLHF; CDR3nt: TGCGCCAGCAGCGAGCGGTCCGATTCACCCCTCCACTTT
abundance: NA; v_gene: TRBV9; j_gene: TRBJ2-3; d_gene: TRBD2; CDR3aa: CASSVSGGPTDTQYF; CDR3nt: TGTGCCAGCAGCGTGAGCGGGGGCCCCACAGATACGCAGTATTTT
abundance: NA; v_gene: TRBV30; j_gene: TRBJ2-7; d_gene: NA; CDR3aa: CAWSDPGLYEQYF; CDR3nt: TGTGCCTGGAGTGACCCCGGGCTCTACGAGCAGTACTTC
abundance: once; v_gene: TRBV5-1; j_gene: TRBJ2-7; d_gene: NA; CDR3aa: CASSAEMGLGNEQYF; CDR3nt: TGCGCCAGCAGCGCGGAGATGGGACTTGGGAACGAGCAGTACTTC
abundance: NA; v_gene: TRBV3-1/TRBV3-2; j_gene: TRBJ1-1; d_gene: NA; CDR3aa: CASSYSGAAAGMNTEAFF; CDR3nt: TGTGCCAGCAGCTACTCAGGGGCCGCGGCTGGCATGAACACTGAAGCTTTCTTT
abundance: few; v_gene: TRBV5-4; j_gene: TRBJ2-5; d_gene: NA; CDR3aa: CASSLEASSETQYF; CDR3nt: TGTGCCAGCAGCTTGGAAGCTAGCAGCGAGACCCAGTACTTC
abundance: NA; v_gene: TRBV7-2; j_gene: TRBJ2-5; d_gene: TRBD1; CDR3aa: CASSLRQGSETQYF; CDR3nt: TGTGCCAGCAGCTTACGACAGGGGAGTGAGACCCAGTACTTC
abundance: NA; v_gene: TRBV10-1; j_gene: TRBJ1-2; d_gene: TRBD1; CDR3aa: CASSESGTGGYTF; CDR3nt: TGCGCCAGCAGTGAGTCGGGGACAGGTGGCTACACCTTC
abundance: NA; v_gene: TRBV5-1; j_gene: TRBJ1-1; d_gene: TRBD1; CDR3aa: CASSGTGEEAEAFF; CDR3nt: TGCGCCAGCAGCGGGACAGGGGAGGAGGCTGAAGCTTTCTTT
abundance: few; v_gene: TRBV7-9; j_gene: TRBJ1-2; d_gene: NA; CDR3aa: CASSPILRDGYTF; CDR3nt: TGTGCCAGCAGCCCCATATTGAGGGATGGCTACACCTTC
abundance: NA; v_gene: TRBV2; j_gene: TRBJ2-1; d_gene: TRBD2; CDR3aa: CASSGRTSGIEEQFF; CDR3nt: TGTGCCAGCAGTGGACGGACTAGCGGCATAGAGGAGCAGTTCTTC
abundance: NA; v_gene: TRBV28; j_gene: TRBJ1-5; d_gene: NA; CDR3aa: CASSFGGLEDSNQPQHF; CDR3nt: TGTGCCAGCAGTTTTGGAGGGTTAGAGGATAGCAATCAGCCCCAGCATTTT
abundance: once; v_gene: TRBV4-2; j_gene: TRBJ2-1; d_gene: TRBD1; CDR3aa: CASSPPGQGANEQFF; CDR3nt: TGTGCCAGCAGCCCTCCGGGACAGGGGGCGAATGAGCAGTTCTTC
abundance: NA; v_gene: TRBV18; j_gene: TRBJ1-2; d_gene: TRBD1; CDR3aa: CASSPGQGTFNYGYTF; CDR3nt: TGTGCCAGCTCACCAGGACAGGGGACCTTTAACTATGGCTACACCTTC
abundance: NA; v_gene: TRBV7-9; j_gene: TRBJ1-5; d_gene: NA; CDR3aa: CASSLENQPQHF; CDR3nt: TGTGCCAGCAGCTTAGAAAATCAGCCCCAGCATTTT
abundance: NA; v_gene: TRBV9; j_gene: TRBJ1-5; d_gene: NA; CDR3aa: CASSAGLPYQPQHF; CDR3nt: TGTGCCAGCAGCGCCGGACTTCCCTATCAGCCCCAGCATTTT
abundance: NA; v_gene: TRBV11-1; j_gene: TRBJ1-1; d_gene: NA; CDR3aa: CASSLGNEVTEAFF; CDR3nt: TGTGCCAGCAGCTTAGGAAATGAAGTGACTGAAGCTTTCTTT
abundance: NA; v_gene: TRBV4-2; j_gene: TRBJ2-3; d_gene: TRBD2; CDR3aa: CASSPRTSGITDTQYF; CDR3nt: TGTGCCAGCAGCCCCCGGACTAGCGGGATCACAGATACGCAGTATTTT
abundance: few; v_gene: TRBV7-8; j_gene: TRBJ1-4; d_gene: NA; CDR3aa: CASSLGGAYEKLFF; CDR3nt: TGTGCCAGCAGCTTAGGAGGGGCCTATGAAAAACTGTTTTTT
abundance: NA; v_gene: TRBV2; j_gene: TRBJ1-3; d_gene: NA; CDR3aa: CASSDHSSGNTIYF; CDR3nt: TGTGCCAGCAGTGACCATAGCTCTGGAAACACCATATATTTT
abundance: NA; v_gene: TRBV19; j_gene: TRBJ2-6; d_gene: TRBD1; CDR3aa: CASSTDRASGANVLTF; CDR3nt: TGTGCCAGTAGTACGGACAGGGCCTCGGGGGCCAACGTCCTGACTTTC
abundance: NA; v_gene: TRBV2; j_gene: TRBJ2-2; d_gene: NA; CDR3aa: CASNPDGTGELFF; CDR3nt: TGTGCCAGCAACCCCGACGGCACCGGGGAGCTGTTTTTT
abundance: NA; v_gene: TRBV10-3; j_gene: TRBJ1-2; d_gene: NA; CDR3aa: CAISEEGNGGYTF; CDR3nt: TGTGCCATCAGTGAAGAGGGAAATGGTGGCTACACCTTC
abundance: NA; v_gene: TRBV5-1; j_gene: TRBJ2-5; d_gene: NA; CDR3aa: CASSRATEETQYF; CDR3nt: TGCGCCAGCAGCCGCGCGACAGAAGAGACCCAGTACTTC
abundance: NA; v_gene: TRBV5-1; j_gene: TRBJ1-1; d_gene: NA; CDR3aa: CASSLEPGTGTEAFF; CDR3nt: TGCGCCAGCAGCTTGGAACCGGGTACGGGGACTGAAGCTTTCTTT
abundance: NA; v_gene: TRBV6-5; j_gene: TRBJ1-1; d_gene: NA; CDR3aa: CASSLTVNTEAFF; CDR3nt: TGTGCCAGCAGCCTAACAGTTAACACTGAAGCTTTCTTT
abundance: few; v_gene: TRBV7-9; j_gene: TRBJ2-2; d_gene: TRBD1; CDR3aa: CASSPRTGIGGELFF; CDR3nt: TGTGCCAGCAGCCCCCGGACAGGGATCGGCGGGGAGCTGTTTTTT
abundance: once; v_gene: TRBV5-6; j_gene: TRBJ2-7; d_gene: NA; CDR3aa: CASSLQDSYEQYF; CDR3nt: TGTGCCAGCAGCCTCCAGGATTCCTACGAGCAGTACTTC
abundance: large; v_gene: TRBV5-4; j_gene: TRBJ1-1; d_gene: NA; CDR3aa: CASSLALGTVNTEAFF; CDR3nt: TGTGCCAGCAGCTTGGCCTTGGGGACGGTGAACACTGAAGCTTTCTTT